The entry below gives a single T cell receptor (beta chain) sequence along with its context. Antigen: not known. This sample was included in a study of identical twins. Study-wide results and caveats: Modeled out-of-frame TCR alpha sharing in monozygotic twins fell below observed levels. Findings depended on cross-sectional statistics rather than tracking the same donors. Beta out-of-frame sequences showed weaker excess twin sharing.

Unique molecular identifiers were present on cDNA, and template switching added a universal primer site. TCRdb processed the 5' RACE reads anew with MiXCR; each CDR3 protein has one entry. The table records 200,000 to 250,000 distinct CDR3 sequences, around 6.6% of them present only once. V shed 3 bases and J shed 5 bases, with 12 bases lying between them. The CDR3 consists of 14 residues. These same data were also listed under a study on yellow fever vaccine responses in identical twins.

Sequencing used memory (CD45RO+) T cells sorted from blood. This clonotype was obtained from a woman under 30 in good health. V is TRBV12-3 or TRBV12-4 and J is TRBJ2-3; TRBD2 is a possible D gene (6 bases). The CDR3 region is CASSFRQGGDTQYF. The CDR3, as DNA: TGTGCCAGCAGTTTCAGGCAGGGAGGAGATACGCAGTATTTT.